This TCR beta chain was retrieved from a study of PD-1 blockade in classical Hodgkin lymphoma. Findings and limits, study-wide: In newly diagnosed patients, baseline TCR diversity was reportedly below that of healthy donors.

CDR1 is ENHRY and CDR2 is SYGVKD in the germline V gene. V lost 6 bases, J lost 5 bases, and 6 bases stayed unmatched. CDR3 length: 14 residues. Sequencing was performed with immunoSEQ multiplex PCR; in TCRdb, only in-frame clones are kept and a portion is missing. This table has roughly 50,000 clones, around 81% appearing once. All patients experienced relapse after autologous stem cell transplantation, and brentuximab vedotin exposure was variable. Comment on this clone: Its antigen is unknown.

The source is a human donor with classical Hodgkin lymphoma. This chain uses TRBV10-3 with TRBJ2-3, with TRBD1 matching 9 bases. The sample consisted of peripheral blood mononuclear cells (PBMCs), taken before the second cycle of nivolumab. The CDR3 loop reads CAIRLQGAGDTQYF. The CDR3 DNA reads as TGTGCCATCAGGCTACAGGGGGCCGGAGATACGCAGTATTTT.